The 9 T cell receptor beta chains below were found in one sample sequenced in a study of blood T cell repertoires in COVID-19. Libraries were prepared by immunoSEQ multiplex PCR; TCRdb keeps only in-frame clonotypes and omits some of them. The sample records around 98,000 clones, roughly 85% being singletons. Input material: peripheral blood. Receptor source: a man between 65 and 79 years old with acute or convalescent COVID-19.

The chain links TRBV10-3 to TRBJ2-3; D is perhaps TRBD1 (6 bases). Germline V gives CDR1 ENHRY, CDR2 SYGVKD. The CDR3 extends over 13 amino acids. V was clipped by 8 bases and J by 3 bases, with 12 bases between them. This CDR3 is CAIVSGETDTQYF. CDR3 DNA sequence: TGTGCCATCGTCTCAGGGGAAACAGATACGCAGTATTTT.

The chain employs TRBV5-4 and TRBJ1-1, with D perhaps TRBD1 (6 bases). Trimming pared 4 bases from V and 1 base from J, leaving 17 bases between. The CDR3 length is 16 residues. Per the germline V gene, CDR1 is SGHNT and CDR2 is YYREEE (reference sequence). The CDR3 is CASSAPRGQTNTEAFF. CDR3 coding DNA: TGTGCCAGCAGCGCTCCTAGGGGACAAACGAACACTGAAGCTTTCTTT.

The gene calls are TRBV5-4 and TRBJ1-1, with 9 bases that match TRBD1. Germline CDR1 and CDR2: SGHNT and YYREEE (reference sequence). After removal of 4 bases from V and 2 bases from J, the junction contained 6 bases not matched to a gene. The CDR3 runs to 15 residues. CDR3 sequence reads: CASSAQQGANTEAFF. In nucleotides, the CDR3 is TGTGCCAGCAGCGCACAACAGGGGGCCAACACTGAAGCTTTCTTT.

CDR3: CASSWSGQGNYGYTF. Here the CDR3 DNA reads TGTGCCAGCAGCTGGTCGGGACAGGGGAACTATGGCTACACCTTC. V gene TRBV11-2 combines with J gene TRBJ1-2, with 10 bases identical to TRBD1. With 4 bases clipped from V and 2 bases from J, the junction kept 4 bases outside the gene matches. CDR1 SGHAT and CDR2 FQNNGV come from the germline V gene. The CDR3 is 15 amino acids.

This chain joins TRBV6-6 and TRBJ1-2, with D tentatively TRBD1 (5 bases). The CDR3 runs 13 residues. Deletions cut 8 bases from V and 2 bases from J, with 12 bases between. Per germline, CDR1 MNHNY and CDR2 SVGAGI (reference sequence). The CDR3 spells CASGATANYGYTF. Here the CDR3 DNA reads TGTGCCAGCGGCGCGACAGCGAACTATGGCTACACCTTC.

CDR3 loop: CSVGPDYGGYEQYF. The CDR3 bases are TGCAGCGTTGGACCCGATTACGGGGGTTACGAGCAGTACTTC. J is TRBJ2-7 and V is TRBV29-1; perhaps TRBD2 as D (6 bases). Germline lookup yields CDR1 SQVTM and CDR2 ANQGSEA. The V end lost 4 bases, the J end lost 4 bases, and 17 bases lay between the germline ends. The CDR3 runs to 14 residues.

This rearrangement joins TRBV5-4 to TRBJ1-2, with D perhaps TRBD1 (6 bases). CDR3 length equals 16 residues. The V and J ends lost 0 bases and 4 bases respectively, with 16 bases between them. The germline gives CDR1 SGHNT, CDR2 YYREEE (reference sequence). In DNA, the CDR3 is TGTGCCAGCAGCTTGGGGGGCGGCGGGGGCATCTATGGCTACACCTTC. It specifies CASSLGGGGGIYGYTF. Variable domain in full (rest from reference TRBV5-4 and TRBJ1-2): ETGVTQSPTHLIKTRGQQVTLRCSSQSGHNTVSWYQQALGQGPQFIFQYYREEENGRGNFPPRFSGLQFPNYSSELNVNALELDDSALYLCASSLGGGGGIYGYTFGSGTRLTVV.

CDR3 amino acids: CASTPGDRAVGYTF. For the CDR3, the DNA is TGTGCCAGCACCCCTGGGGACAGGGCGGTCGGCTACACCTTC. V gene TRBV3-1 (or the pseudogene TRBV3-2) combines with J gene TRBJ1-2; 9 bases map to TRBD1. The V and J ends lost 7 bases and 8 bases, in that order; junction bases with no gene match: 11. Germline CDR1 is LGHDT and CDR2 is YNNKEL (reference sequence). The length of the CDR3 is 14 residues.

The CDR3 reads CASSERTGPNQPQHF. The CDR3 DNA sequence: TGTGCCAGCAGTGAGAGGACAGGGCCCAATCAGCCCCAGCATTTT. This rearrangement joins TRBV2 to TRBJ1-5, with TRBD1 matching over 8 bases. The germline V gene has CDR1 SNHLY and CDR2 FYNNEI. Unmatched junction bases numbered 4, after V lost 3 bases and J lost 3 bases. CDR3 length equals 15 residues.